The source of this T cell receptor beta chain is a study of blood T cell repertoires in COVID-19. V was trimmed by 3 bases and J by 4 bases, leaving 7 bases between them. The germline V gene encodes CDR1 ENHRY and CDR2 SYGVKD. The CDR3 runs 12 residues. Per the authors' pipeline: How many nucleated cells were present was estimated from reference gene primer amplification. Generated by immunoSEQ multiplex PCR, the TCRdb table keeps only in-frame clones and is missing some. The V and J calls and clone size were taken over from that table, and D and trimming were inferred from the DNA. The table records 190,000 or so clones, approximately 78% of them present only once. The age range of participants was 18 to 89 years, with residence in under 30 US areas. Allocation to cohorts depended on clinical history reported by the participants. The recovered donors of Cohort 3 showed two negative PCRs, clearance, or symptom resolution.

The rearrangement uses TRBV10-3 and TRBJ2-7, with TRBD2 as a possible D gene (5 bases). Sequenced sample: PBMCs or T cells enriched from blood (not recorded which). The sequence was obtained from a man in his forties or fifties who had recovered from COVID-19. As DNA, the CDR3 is TGTGCCATCAGTGATTCGGGGTACGAGCAGTACTTC. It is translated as CAISDSGYEQYF.